This entry lists 32 T cell receptor beta chains sequenced from one sample in a study of blood T cell repertoires in COVID-19. Sequenced by immunoSEQ multiplex PCR; TCRdb stores in-frame clones only, minus some. The sample has some 150,000 clones, approximately 80% seen once. The sequenced sample was peripheral blood. These receptors were obtained from an elderly woman in a cohort sampled during active or convalescent COVID-19.

The chain couples TRBV20-1 to TRBJ1-2; tentative D call: TRBD1 (6 bases). Trimming cost V 7 bases and J 6 bases, with 9 bases left between them. Germline V gives CDR1 DFQATT, CDR2 SNEGSKA (reference sequence). There are 10 residues in the CDR3. CDR3 sequence: CSDDRNGYTF. DNA for the CDR3: TGCAGTGACGACAGGAATGGCTACACCTTC.

The chain has TRBV10-3 and TRBJ1-1; D remains unclear. V shed 6 bases and J shed 2 bases, with 28 bases lying between them. The CDR3 sequence is 19 residues long. CDR1 is ENHRY and CDR2 is SYGVKD in the germline V gene. CDR3 nucleotide sequence: TGTGCCATCAGGGCCAGCGGCGAGCGTGCGGCAGGACCAAACACTGAAGCTTTCTTT. This gives the protein CAIRASGERAAGPNTEAFF.

V is TRBV24-1 and J is TRBJ1-1; 7 nucleotides match TRBD1. This CDR3 is built from 14 residues. J was trimmed by 1 base and V by 7 bases; bases with no gene match: 5. The germline gives CDR1 KGHDR, CDR2 SFDVKD. In DNA form, the CDR3 reads TGTGCCACCAGGGTAGGGGGCGAGAACACTGAAGCTTTCTTT. It translates to CATRVGGENTEAFF.

Note on this clone: An end of the junction differs from the germline gene, which may be a read error. This chain links TRBV7-7 with TRBJ2-3, with D possibly matching TRBD2 (5 bases). CDR3 length: 13 residues. CDR1 SSHAT and CDR2 FNYEAQ come from the germline V gene (reference sequence). The CDR3 DNA reads as TGTGCTAGCAGCCGGGGTGACACAGATACGCAGTATTTT. This codes for CASSRGDTDTQYF.

V and J are TRBV9 and TRBJ1-1; D is unclear. CDR1 is SGDLS and CDR2 is YYNGEE in the germline V gene. CDR3 length equals 12 residues. V was pared by 4 bases and J by 0 bases, with 4 bases between. The CDR3 region is CASSPMNTEAFF. CDR3 sequence (DNA): TGTGCCAGCAGCCCAATGAACACTGAAGCTTTCTTT.

The chain recombines TRBV7-2 with TRBJ2-5, with TRBD2 matching over 7 bases. The CDR3 loop spans 15 amino acids. Per germline, CDR1 SGHTA and CDR2 FQGNSA. Unmatched junction bases numbered 9, after V lost 5 bases and J lost 3 bases. The CDR3 here is CASSGLGIQKETQYF. CDR3 DNA sequence: TGTGCCAGCAGCGGACTAGGGATTCAAAAAGAGACCCAGTACTTC.

The chain has TRBV18 and TRBJ1-5; D unresolved. The V and J ends lost 5 bases and 4 bases respectively, with 9 bases between them. The CDR3 is made up of 13 amino acids. Germline assignment: CDR1 KGHSH and CDR2 LQKENI. CDR3 bases: TGTGCCAGCTCAATATTTCAGAATCAGCCCCAGCATTTT. Translating it yields CASSIFQNQPQHF.

The J gene is TRBJ2-2, the V gene TRBV7-3; no reliable D call. Trimming removed 2 bases at V and 1 base at J, with 8 bases between. Germline V lookup: CDR1 SGHTA, CDR2 FQGTGA. This CDR3 spans 15 amino acids. The CDR3 DNA follows: TGTGCCAGCAGCTTATGGCAGCGGAACACCGGGGAGCTGTTTTTT. This gives the protein CASSLWQRNTGELFF. Filled out from reference TRBV7-3 and TRBJ2-2, the complete variable domain reads GAGVSQTPSNKVTEKGKYVELRCDPISGHTALYWYRQSLGQGPEFLIYFQGTGAADDSGLPNDRFFAVRPEGSVSTLKIQRTERGDSAVYLCASSLWQRNTGELFFGEGSRLTVL.

The chain joins TRBV30 to TRBJ2-1; no definite D call. CDR1 GTSNPN and CDR2 SVGIG come from the germline V gene (reference sequence). There are 15 residues in the CDR3. V was shortened by 3 bases and J by 0 bases, with 12 bases between the two germline ends. CDR3 amino acids: CAWSPDFSSYNEQFF. CDR3 bases: TGTGCCTGGAGCCCTGACTTTAGCTCCTACAATGAGCAGTTCTTC.

This clone was counted a few times. The rearrangement uses TRBV6-6 and TRBJ1-3, with a possible D match to TRBD1 (5 bases). Trimming shortened V by 7 bases and J by 6 bases, and 16 bases separated the two germline ends. This CDR3 has 14 amino acids. Germline assignment: CDR1 MNHNY and CDR2 SVGAGI (reference sequence). The CDR3 is CASTLDSHPNTIYF. The CDR3 DNA reads TGTGCCAGCACTCTAGACAGTCATCCAAACACCATATATTTT.

The rearrangement uses TRBV28 and TRBJ2-3; TRBD1 might be the D (6 bases). Per the germline V gene, CDR1 is MDHEN and CDR2 is SYDVKM. The length of the CDR3 is 14 residues. V lost 5 bases to trimming and J lost 2 bases, with 11 bases between them. The CDR3 nucleotides are TGTGCCAGCAGTGCCGGGACAAACACAGATACGCAGTATTTT. Translation: CASSAGTNTDTQYF.

V gene TRBV5-8 combines with J gene TRBJ2-1, with D possibly TRBD2 on 6 matching bases. Trimming took off 4 bases at V and 3 bases at J, with 14 bases between the two ends. The CDR3 spans 15 residues. Germline V gene sequence: CDR1 SGHTS, CDR2 YDEGEE. In DNA, the CDR3 is TGTGCCAGCAGCGGGGGACTGGCCGGCTACAATGAGCAGTTCTTC. Protein: CASSGGLAGYNEQFF.

This chain connects TRBV19 to TRBJ1-1; 10 nucleotides agree with TRBD1. The CDR3 spans 13 residues. The ends lost 10 bases at V and 5 bases at J; junction bases unmatched: 7. The germline CDR1 and CDR2 sequences are LNHDA and SQIVND (reference sequence). The CDR3 DNA reads TGTGCCACAGCTGACAGGGGGCGGACTGAAGCTTTCTTT. Protein sequence: CATADRGRTEAFF. Variable domain in full (rest from reference TRBV19 and TRBJ1-1): DGGITQSPKYLFRKEGQNVTLSCEQNLNHDAMYWYRQDPGQGLRLIYYSQIVNDFQKGDIAEGYSVSREKKESFPLTVTSAQKNPTAFYLCATADRGRTEAFFGQGTRLTVV.

The chain's CDR3 is CASSPLASTNEKLFF. The CDR3 coding sequence is TGTGCCAGCAGCCCCCTCGCGTCAACTAATGAAAAACTGTTTTTT. V is TRBV3-1 (or the pseudogene TRBV3-2) and J is TRBJ1-4, with D unclear. CDR3 length equals 15 residues. Germline lookup yields CDR1 LGHDT and CDR2 YNNKEL (reference sequence). V lost 4 bases, J lost 0 bases, and 9 bases lay in between.

The rearrangement joins TRBV15 to TRBJ1-1, with D uncertain. Trimming removed 0 bases at V and 8 bases at J, with 7 bases between. Germline CDR1 is LNHNV and CDR2 is YYDKDF (reference sequence). The CDR3 is 12 residues long. The CDR3 nucleotides are TGTGCCACCAGCAGAGATGGCGGGGAAGCTTTCTTT. Translation: CATSRDGGEAFF. The complete variable domain, with remaining parts taken from reference TRBV15 and TRBJ1-1, reads DAMVIQNPRYQVTQFGKPVTLSCSQTLNHNVMYWYQQKSSQAPKLLFHYYDKDFNNEADTPDNFQSRRPNTSFCFLDIRSPGLGDTAMYLCATSRDGGEAFFGQGTRLTVV.

As concerns this clone: Mismatch with germline at one junction end may stem from a read error. This same CDR3 is encoded by further DNA sequences in the sample. The V gene is TRBV19, the J gene TRBJ1-5; TRBD1 aligns across 7 bases. CDR3 length equals 14 residues. Germline CDR1 reads LNHDA; CDR2 reads SQIVND (reference sequence). DNA for the CDR3: TGCGCCAGTAGAACGACAGGGAGCAATCAGCCCCAGCATTTT. It translates to CASRTTGSNQPQHF. Using reference TRBV19 and TRBJ1-5 for the parts outside the CDR3, the full variable domain is DGGITQSPKYLFRKEGQNVTLSCEQNLNHDAMYWYRQDPGQGLRLIYYSQIVNDFQKGDIAEGYSVSREKKESFPLTVTSAQKNPTAFYLCASRTTGSNQPQHFGDGTRLSIL.

The rearrangement links TRBV5-1 to TRBJ2-2; 9 bases fit TRBD2. V lost 0 bases and J lost 1; bases outside the gene matches: 10. The CDR3 length is 19 residues. Germline V gene lookup returns CDR1 SGHRS and CDR2 YFSETQ. This CDR3 reads CASSLVWTSDPKNTGELFF. The CDR3 DNA reads as TGCGCCAGCAGCTTGGTTTGGACTAGCGATCCCAAGAACACCGGGGAGCTGTTTTTT.

The rearrangement joins TRBV7-2 to TRBJ2-6, with 8 positions matching TRBD1. CDR3 length: 15 amino acids. Germline values: CDR1 SGHTA, CDR2 FQGNSA. V shed 4 bases, J shed 2 bases, and the junction held 1 base outside the gene matches. CDR3 in DNA: TGTGCCAGCAGCTCGACAGGGGCTGGGGCCAACGTCCTGACTTTC. Translating gives CASSSTGAGANVLTF.

For the CDR3, the DNA is TGTGCCAGCAGGCCTCCCGGGGGGTGGAACACTGAAGCTTTCTTT. As protein: CASRPPGGWNTEAFF. The V gene is TRBV25-1, the J gene TRBJ1-1; a possible D gene is TRBD1 (5 bases). V was pared by 6 bases and J by 1 base, with 15 bases between. CDR1 is MGHDK and CDR2 is SYGVNS in the germline V gene. This CDR3 is built from 15 residues.

V gene TRBV9 combines with J gene TRBJ1-1, with D maybe TRBD1 (6 bases). The germline V and J ends were trimmed by 4 bases and 7 bases, with 17 bases remaining between them. The CDR3 contains 14 residues. From germline, CDR1 is SGDLS and CDR2 YYNGEE. This CDR3 is CASSNDRPRGEAFF. The CDR3 DNA follows: TGTGCCAGCAGCAATGACAGGCCGAGAGGTGAAGCTTTCTTT. The whole variable domain, filled in from reference TRBV9 and TRBJ1-1, reads DSGVTQTPKHLITATGQRVTLRCSPRSGDLSVYWYQQSLDQGLQFLIQYYNGEERAKGNILERFSAQQFPDLHSELNLSSLELGDSALYFCASSNDRPRGEAFFGQGTRLTVV.

The chain recombines TRBV7-2 with TRBJ1-2; D call uncertain. The ends were cut back, 2 bases at V and 6 bases at J, with 16 bases in the middle. Germline values: CDR1 SGHTA, CDR2 FQGNSA. This CDR3 has 15 residues. The CDR3 region has the DNA TGTGCCAGCAGCTTATCATCCACCGGTAGCGATGGCTACACCTTC. Its protein is CASSLSSTGSDGYTF.

V is TRBV7-9 and J is TRBJ1-6; TRBD1 might be the D (6 bases). Germline loops: CDR1 SEHNR, CDR2 FQNEAQ (reference sequence). This CDR3 is built from 15 residues. The V end lost 4 bases, the J end lost 10 bases, and 17 bases lay between the germline ends. This CDR3 reads CASSSQTGRGSPLHF. CDR3 in DNA: TGTGCCAGCAGCTCCCAAACAGGGAGGGGGTCACCCCTCCACTTT. Full variable domain (outside the CDR3, taken from reference TRBV7-9 and TRBJ1-6): DTGVSQNPRHKITKRGQNVTFRCDPISEHNRLYWYRQTLGQGPEFLTYFQNEAQLEKSRLLSDRFSAERPKGSFSTLEIQRTEQGDSAMYLCASSSQTGRGSPLHFGNGTRLTVT.

The chain recombines TRBV6-1 with TRBJ1-2; 12 bases are a match to TRBD1. J gave up 7 bases and V 4 bases, and 10 bases lay outside the gene matches. The length of the CDR3 is 16 residues. Germline assignment: CDR1 MNHNS and CDR2 SASEGT. In nucleotides, the CDR3 is TGTGCCAGCAGTGCGGGACAGGGGGCAAGGGCGGGTGGCTACACCTTC. Translated: CASSAGQGARAGGYTF.

The chain recombines TRBV6-5 with TRBJ2-1, with 8 bases fitting TRBD2. The germline CDR1 and CDR2 sequences are MNHEY and SVGAGI. CDR3 length: 15 amino acids. The junction had 10 bases not matched to a gene; V was cut back by 8 bases and J by 4 bases. The CDR3 sequence: CASFRRAGVYNEQFF. The CDR3 DNA reads as TGTGCCAGCTTTAGGAGAGCGGGGGTGTACAATGAGCAGTTCTTC.

Turning to this clone: This specimen includes other DNA sequences encoding the same CDR3. The chain has TRBV2 and TRBJ2-1; possible D gene TRBD1, 5 bases. This CDR3 spans 13 amino acids. Germline-derived CDR1 and CDR2 are SNHLY and FYNNEI. V shed 3 bases and J shed 7 bases, with 10 bases lying between them. CDR3 amino acids: CASSEGRVNEQFF. CDR3 DNA: TGTGCCAGCAGTGAGGGCAGGGTGAATGAGCAGTTCTTC.

This clone turned up a few times. This chain connects TRBV6-5 to TRBJ1-1; D uncertain. The CDR3 totals 15 residues. The germline V gene has CDR1 MNHEY and CDR2 SVGAGI. The V end was cut by 5 bases, the J end by 1 base, with 14 bases between. In nucleotides, the CDR3 is TGTGCCAGCAGTACTGGTTACACAGCGAACACTGAAGCTTTCTTT. It codes for CASSTGYTANTEAFF.

This rearrangement joins TRBV4-2 to TRBJ1-4; D gene uncertain. The V end lost 7 bases, the J end lost 5 bases, and 11 bases lay between the germline ends. Germline lookup yields CDR1 LGHNA and CDR2 YNFKEQ. This CDR3 contains 13 residues. CDR3 residues: CASNSILNEKLFF. The DNA for the CDR3 is TGTGCCAGCAACTCAATTTTGAATGAAAAACTGTTTTTT.

The chain carries TRBV4-3 and TRBJ1-2; possible D gene TRBD1, 5 bases. Germline CDR1 is LGHNA and CDR2 is YSLEER. V lost 4 bases to trimming and J lost 8 bases, with 17 bases between them. The CDR3 covers 14 residues. CDR3 sequence reads: CASSRIIMGPGYTF. The CDR3 nucleotides read TGCGCCAGCAGCCGAATAATCATGGGGCCCGGCTACACCTTC.

This clone was counted a single time. This rearrangement joins TRBV18 to TRBJ2-1; D ambiguous. The CDR3 covers 12 residues. The germline V and J ends were trimmed by 1 base and 6 bases, with 4 bases remaining between them. Germline values: CDR1 KGHSH, CDR2 LQKENI. CDR3 loop: CASSPQLNEQFF. CDR3 coding DNA: TGTGCCAGCTCACCACAGCTCAATGAGCAGTTCTTC. Using reference TRBV18 and TRBJ2-1 for the parts outside the CDR3, the full variable domain is NAGVMQNPRHLVRRRGQEARLRCSPMKGHSHVYWYRQLPEEGLKFMVYLQKENIIDESGMPKERFSAEFPKEGPSILRIQQVVRGDSAAYFCASSPQLNEQFFGPGTRLTVL.

This clone showed up just a few times. The V gene is TRBV19, the J gene TRBJ2-2, with D perhaps matching TRBD1 (7 bases). Germline V gene lookup returns CDR1 LNHDA and CDR2 SQIVND (reference sequence). This CDR3 has 17 residues. V dropped 9 bases and J dropped 5 bases, with 25 bases sitting between them. The CDR3 spells CASGTGGGGQKTGELFF. The CDR3 DNA is TGTGCCAGCGGAACCGGGGGTGGGGGACAGAAAACCGGGGAGCTGTTTTTT.

V is TRBV7-8 and J is TRBJ1-2; TRBD1 is a possible D gene (5 bases). V lost 2 bases and J 5 bases, leaving 15 bases between the germline ends. The CDR3 is 15 amino acids. Germline V gives CDR1 SGHVS, CDR2 FQNEAQ. This CDR3 is CASSLLLERGYGYTF. In DNA, the CDR3 is TGTGCCAGCAGCTTACTTCTAGAACGGGGGTATGGCTACACCTTC.

Only a few counts were recorded for this clone. The V and J genes are TRBV6-2 or TRBV6-3 and TRBJ2-5; TRBD2 matches 10 bases. Looked up from germline, CDR1 is MNHEY and CDR2 is SVGEGT. There are 16 residues in the CDR3. The V and J ends lost 3 bases and 4 bases, in that order; junction bases with no gene match: 8. CDR3 loop: CASSYESGGVLETQYF. Written as DNA, the CDR3 is TGTGCCAGCAGTTATGAGAGCGGGGGGGTATTAGAGACCCAGTACTTC.